A single sample gave rise to the 13 T cell receptor beta chains below, sequenced in a study of T-cell reconstitution after alpha-beta-depleted transplantation in children. Preparation of the TCRbeta library was carried out with unique molecular identifiers. TCRdb used MiXCR to reprocess the PCR reads, holding one entry per CDR3 protein. The sample carries about 440,000 distinct CDR3 sequences, about 40% recorded once. This material consisted of PBMCs, taken before TCRalphabeta/CD19-depleted stem cell transplant. The receptors were sampled from a girl aged 2 to 9 with aplastic anemia, due to receive a stem cell transplant.

The table lists this clonotype with a few counts. The chain couples TRBV6-5 to TRBJ2-3, with a weak D call TRBD1 (6 bases). CDR3 length: 18 residues. V was cut by 0 bases and J by 3 bases, with 19 bases left in between. Germline assignment: CDR1 MNHEY and CDR2 SVGAGI. The DNA for the CDR3 is TGTGCCAGCAGTTACTCGTCGGGTACAGGGCAACGAACAGATACGCAGTATTTT. It yields the protein CASSYSSGTGQRTDTQYF.

A few counts support this clonotype. CDR3 sequence (DNA): TGCAGTGCTAGGAGGAGGGAGGGCAACCCCTACGAGCAGTACTTC. Its translation: CSARRREGNPYEQYF. The chain uses TRBV20-1 and TRBJ2-7, with 7 bases that match TRBD2. Germline V gives CDR1 DFQATT, CDR2 SNEGSKA (reference sequence). V shed 3 bases, J shed 2 bases, and the junction held 10 bases outside the gene matches. The CDR3 consists of 15 residues.

The chain recombines TRBV28 with TRBJ1-5; D ambiguous. CDR3 length equals 15 residues. CDR1 and CDR2 (germline): MDHEN, SYDVKM. V gave up 3 bases and J gave up 5 bases, with 14 bases separating them. The CDR3 region is CASSFYGTTYQPQHF. The CDR3 nucleotides read TGTGCCAGCAGTTTTTATGGCACCACTTATCAGCCCCAGCATTTT.

This clonotype was observed a few times. The V call is TRBV5-1, the J call TRBJ2-5; 10 positions agree with TRBD2. Germline trimming cut 2 bases from V and 0 bases from J; bases unmatched to any gene: 4. CDR3 size: 16 residues. Germline CDR1 and CDR2: SGHRS and YFSETQ. CDR3 protein: CASSFGLAAYQETQYF. The CDR3 DNA follows: TGCGCCAGCAGCTTCGGACTAGCGGCGTACCAAGAGACCCAGTACTTC.

This clonotype was counted a few times. The gene calls are TRBV5-1 and TRBJ2-3; 10 nucleotides match TRBD2. Germline lookup yields CDR1 SGHRS and CDR2 YFSETQ. The CDR3 runs 16 residues. V shed 1 base and J 7 bases; nucleotides not matched to a gene: 9. The CDR3 region has the DNA TGCGCCAGCAGCTTGACTAGCGGGGCCACTCGGAATACGCAGTATTTT. It encodes CASSLTSGATRNTQYF.

This clonotype was seen at least ten times. The genes are TRBV20-1 and TRBJ1-3; D gene ambiguous. The CDR3 runs to 13 residues. V shed 6 bases and J shed 0 bases, with 9 bases lying between them. Germline CDR1 is DFQATT and CDR2 is SNEGSKA (reference sequence). Here the CDR3 DNA reads TGCAGTGCCCCGGAGATCTCTGGAAACACCATATATTTT. This codes for CSAPEISGNTIYF.

The chain combines TRBV20-1 with TRBJ1-6; D perhaps matches TRBD1 (6 bases). The CDR3 has 15 amino acids. CDR1 is DFQATT and CDR2 is SNEGSKA in the germline V gene (reference sequence). V lost 8 bases and J 11 bases, leaving 25 bases between the germline ends. The chain's CDR3 is CSSEPLGAFIPPLHF. CDR3 DNA: TGCAGTTCTGAACCGTTGGGGGCCTTTATACCACCCCTCCACTTT.

The V call is TRBV10-3, the J call TRBJ2-1, with unresolved D. This CDR3 region has 13 residues. Trimming cost V 0 bases and J 2 bases, with 2 bases left between them. Per the germline V gene, CDR1 is ENHRY and CDR2 is SYGVKD. The CDR3 nucleotides read TGTGCCATCAGTGAGTCCACCTACAATGAGCAGTTCTTC. Its protein is CAISESTYNEQFF.

The genes are TRBV11-2 and TRBJ1-1; D is undetermined. The CDR3 has 14 amino acids. In germline, CDR1 is SGHAT, CDR2 FQNNGV. V shed 3 bases and J shed 2 bases, with 10 bases lying between them. The CDR3 loop reads CASSFIPINTEAFF. The DNA for the CDR3 is TGTGCCAGCAGCTTCATACCTATAAACACTGAAGCTTTCTTT.

The chain joins TRBV6-2 or TRBV6-3 to TRBJ2-3; TRBD2 matches 8 bases. Looked up from germline, CDR1 is MNHEY and CDR2 is SVGEGT. The CDR3 runs to 16 residues. V shed 6 bases, J shed 2 bases, and the junction held 10 bases outside the gene matches. The CDR3 is CASSNVRGGNTDTQYF. The CDR3 DNA reads TGTGCCAGCAGCAACGTACGGGGGGGCAACACAGATACGCAGTATTTT.

This clonotype occurred a few times. The chain carries TRBV7-2 and TRBJ2-5; 7 nucleotides agree with TRBD2. CDR1 SGHTA and CDR2 FQGNSA come from the germline V gene. Germline trimming cut 5 bases from V and 2 bases from J; bases unmatched to any gene: 14. The CDR3 is made up of 17 amino acids. The CDR3: CASSHIKGGTLQETQYF. CDR3 bases: TGTGCCAGCAGCCACATAAAGGGAGGGACGTTACAAGAGACCCAGTACTTC.

The gene calls are TRBV20-1 and TRBJ1-2, with D possibly being TRBD1 (5 bases). Germline V lookup: CDR1 DFQATT, CDR2 SNEGSKA (reference sequence). This CDR3 spans 17 amino acids. Trimming cost V 0 bases and J 9 bases, with 26 bases left between them. The CDR3 region is CSARDSLGYRTLYSYTF. CDR3 DNA sequence: TGCAGTGCTAGAGATTCGCTGGGCTACAGGACCCTCTACAGCTACACCTTC.

This clonotype was picked up a small number of times. The chain has TRBV4-2 and TRBJ1-1; 7 bases are shared with TRBD1. CDR1 and CDR2 (germline): LGHNA, YNFKEQ. The CDR3 loop spans 15 amino acids. After removal of 1 base from V and 2 bases from J, the junction contained 4 bases not matched to a gene. The CDR3 protein is CASSQGDRVNTEAFF. The CDR3 region has the DNA TGTGCCAGCAGCCAAGGGGACAGAGTAAACACTGAAGCTTTCTTT.